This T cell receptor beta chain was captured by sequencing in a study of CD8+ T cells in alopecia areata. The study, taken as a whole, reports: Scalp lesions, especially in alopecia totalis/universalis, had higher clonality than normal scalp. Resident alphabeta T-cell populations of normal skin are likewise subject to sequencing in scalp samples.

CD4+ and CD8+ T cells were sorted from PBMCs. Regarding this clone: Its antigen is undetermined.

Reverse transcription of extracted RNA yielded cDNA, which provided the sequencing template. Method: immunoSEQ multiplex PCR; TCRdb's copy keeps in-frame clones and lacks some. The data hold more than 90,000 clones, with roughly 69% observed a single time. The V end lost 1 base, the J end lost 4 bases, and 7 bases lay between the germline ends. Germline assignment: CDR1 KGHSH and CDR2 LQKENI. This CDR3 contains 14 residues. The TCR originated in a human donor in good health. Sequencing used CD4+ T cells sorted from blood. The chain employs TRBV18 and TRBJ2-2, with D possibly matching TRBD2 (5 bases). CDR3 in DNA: TGTGCCAGCTCACCACGACGGGGCACCGGGGAGCTGTTTTTT. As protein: CASSPRRGTGELFF.